This T cell receptor (beta chain) was identified in a study of blood T cell repertoires in COVID-19. Study-wide background: T cells, B-cell-depleted T cells, or PBMCs provided the cDNA or gDNA that served as material.

The ends lost 3 bases at V and 8 bases at J; junction bases unmatched: 6. This CDR3 is 14 amino acids long. Germline CDR1 and CDR2: SQVTM and ANQGSEA. Produced via immunoSEQ multiplex PCR; TCRdb's table is partial and in-frame only. The table has roughly 150,000 clones, under 90% seen once; the top ten hold approximately 40%. The source is a human donor in a cohort sampled during active COVID-19. Specimen: peripheral blood. The V gene is TRBV29-1, the J gene TRBJ2-1; 11 nucleotides agree with TRBD2. CDR3 DNA sequence: TGCAGCGTTGAGATAGCGGGGGGGCCCTATGAGCAGTTCTTC. It is translated as CSVEIAGGPYEQFF.